This TCR beta chain emerged from a study of vaccination effects on CD4 cells after COVID-19. The wider study: Samples were taken post-vaccine, and their median timing was 72 days after the second dose. Study observations and caveats: After vaccination, at late timepoints, clones induced by infection and by vaccine contracted markedly.

V lost 2 bases to trimming and J lost 4 bases, with 17 bases between them. Germline CDR1 and CDR2: SGHTA and FQGNSA. The CDR3 contains 17 residues. Profiled with immunoSEQ multiplex PCR; TCRdb holds only in-frame clones, not every one. The sample holds about 27,000 clones, around 82% seen once. For this clone: Its antigen is still unknown.

ViraFEST assay sequencing came after antigen-specific CD4+ T cells were expanded with viral peptide pools. Isolation of CD4+ T cells took place after 10 days of culture. As their vaccination, participants received two doses of either BNT162b2 or mRNA-1273. Vaccine recipients, nucleocapsid antibody negative, had no prior SARS-CoV-2 infection. The authors replaced half the medium with IL-2 medium on days 3 and 7. Specimen: CD4+ T cells from PBMCs cultured with HCoV-NL63 spike peptides, collected after COVID-19 vaccination. This TCR was sampled from a human donor who received a COVID-19 vaccine. Some clones in this sample may be carry-over from other donors' samples. This sequence joins TRBV7-2 and TRBJ2-2, with D perhaps TRBD2 (5 bases). The CDR3 loop reads CASSLRPSGLGTGELFF. The CDR3 coding sequence is TGTGCCAGCAGCTTACGGCCGTCGGGGTTGGGCACCGGGGAGCTGTTTTTT.